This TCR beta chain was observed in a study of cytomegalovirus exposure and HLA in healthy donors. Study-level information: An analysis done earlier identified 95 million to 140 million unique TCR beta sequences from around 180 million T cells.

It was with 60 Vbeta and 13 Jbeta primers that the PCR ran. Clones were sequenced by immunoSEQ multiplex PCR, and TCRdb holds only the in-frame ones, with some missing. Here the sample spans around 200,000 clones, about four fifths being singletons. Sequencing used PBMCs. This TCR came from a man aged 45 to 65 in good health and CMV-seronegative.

In DNA form, the CDR3 reads TGTGCCAGCAAAGAAGGGACACCTAACTATGGCTACACCTTC. This sequence encodes CASKEGTPNYGYTF. V is TRBV28 and J is TRBJ1-2, with D perhaps matching TRBD1 (6 bases). In germline, CDR1 is MDHEN, CDR2 SYDVKM. V was pared by 7 bases and J by 0 bases, with 12 bases between. The CDR3 length is 14 residues.